This TCR beta chain was recovered during a study of T cells expressing NK-cell markers. In the study overall: Sorted CD3+CD56-NKG2C+, CD3+CD56+NKG2C- and CD3+CD56+NKG2C+ T cells were the source of the TCR beta repertoires. Most of the eight sequenced donors tested HCMV-seropositive; one tested seronegative.

TCRdb re-called the 5' RACE reads; one entry per CDR3 protein, DNA not given. The sample's table shows about 260,000 distinct CDR3 sequences. The CDR3 runs to 15 residues. Material for sequencing was blood T cells: a sorted CD56 or NKG2C T cell subset, CD4+ or CD8+ T cells, or bulk PBMC T cells (not recorded which). The V gene is TRBV12-3 or TRBV12-4, the J gene TRBJ2-1. The clonotype comes from a woman aged 18-70 years in good health. CDR3 sequence: CASSLSGSNFNEQFF.